This T cell receptor beta chain is from a study of technical replicates of blood from several donors. Measured with immunoSEQ multiplex PCR; TCRdb has only the in-frame clones, and not every one. The repertoire holds 65,000 to 80,000 clones, around 92% seen once, with around 0.4% in the top ten. V shed 2 bases, J shed 7 bases, and the junction held 11 bases outside the gene matches. Germline CDR1 and CDR2: SGHTA and FQGTGA. This CDR3 region has 16 residues. The sequenced material came from T cells isolated from PBMCs. The chain has TRBV7-3 and TRBJ2-7; 10 bases align to TRBD2. The TCR comes from a human donor in good health. The CDR3 loop is CASSLGASGSIQEQYF. In nucleotides, the CDR3 is TGTGCCAGCAGCTTAGGGGCTAGCGGGAGTATTCAGGAGCAGTACTTC.